These 9 T cell receptor beta chains share one sample of origin, sequenced in a study of cytomegalovirus exposure and HLA in healthy donors. Both 60 Vbeta primers and 13 Jbeta primers went into the PCR. Only in-frame clones appear in the TCRdb table, and some are missing; sequencing was by immunoSEQ multiplex PCR. The repertoire holds about 170,000 clones, over 80% seen once, with 1.2% in the top ten. The material sequenced was PBMCs. All receptors derive from a boy younger than 10 in good health and CMV-seronegative.

This clone was seen only once. The chain links TRBV6-6 to TRBJ1-4; 8 bases agree with TRBD1. CDR1 MNHNY and CDR2 SVGAGI come from the germline V gene (reference sequence). The V gene end was trimmed by 6 bases and the J gene end by 6 bases; junction bases not matched to a gene: 12. This CDR3 has 16 amino acids. In nucleotides, the CDR3 is TGTGCCAGCAGACTCGGACAGGGCTGGGGCTATGAAAAACTGTTTTTT. This translates into CASRLGQGWGYEKLFF.

V usage is TRBV7-2 and J usage is TRBJ1-2, with no clear D. Germline loops: CDR1 SGHTA, CDR2 FQGNSA. Trimming removed 7 bases from V and 6 bases from J, with 18 bases in between. The CDR3 is 14 residues long. The DNA for the CDR3 is TGTGCCAGCACTTGGTCTTCGTTGTCAGATGGCTACACCTTC. This gives the protein CASTWSSLSDGYTF.

J is TRBJ1-2 and V is TRBV7-9; unclear D gene. The CDR3 has 13 residues. The germline CDR1 and CDR2 sequences are SEHNR and FQNEAQ (reference sequence). Trimming took 3 bases from V and 3 from J, leaving 8 bases between them. CDR3 loop: CASSFEGYYGYTF. In DNA, the CDR3 is TGTGCCAGCAGCTTCGAGGGTTACTATGGCTACACCTTC.

This chain connects TRBV29-1 to TRBJ1-3; D ambiguous. CDR3 length equals 13 residues. The ends were cut back, 0 bases at V and 9 bases at J, with 12 bases in the middle. Germline V CDR1 and CDR2: SQVTM, ANQGSEA. The CDR3 region has the DNA TGCAGCGTTGAAGATCCGACTAGAGCCACCATATATTTT. Translation: CSVEDPTRATIYF.

This clone has just a few counts. This chain connects TRBV6-4 to TRBJ2-7, with D perhaps matching TRBD2 (6 bases). This CDR3 region has 14 residues. V lost 7 bases, J lost 5 bases, and 18 bases lay in between. CDR1 is MRHNA and CDR2 is SNTAGT in the germline V gene. CDR3 region: CASIAGIGVDEQYF. DNA for the CDR3: TGTGCCAGCATCGCGGGGATCGGTGTCGACGAGCAGTACTTC.

A single count supports this clone. The rearrangement joins TRBV5-6 to TRBJ2-7, with TRBD1 matching over 7 bases. Germline CDR1 and CDR2: SGHDT and YYEEEE. With V trimmed by 5 bases and J by 5 bases, 10 bases remained unmatched. The CDR3 consists of 14 residues. The DNA for the CDR3 is TGTGCCAGCAGAAGACAGGGTACCTCTAACGAGCAGTACGTC. This translates into CASRRQGTSNEQYV.

This rearrangement joins TRBV4-2 to TRBJ1-5; D may be TRBD1 (6 bases). The CDR3 totals 17 residues. Per the germline V gene, CDR1 is LGHNA and CDR2 is YNFKEQ. Trimming took off 0 bases at V and 3 bases at J, with 15 bases between the two ends. CDR3 bases: TGTGCCAGCAGCCAAGATTCTGCAGGGGCCTACAATCAGCCCCAGCATTTT. Its protein product is CASSQDSAGAYNQPQHF.

This sequence joins TRBV10-3 and TRBJ2-7, with D possibly TRBD2 on 6 matching bases. Germline CDR1 ENHRY, CDR2 SYGVKD. V was shortened by 0 bases and J by 2 bases, with 8 bases between the two germline ends. The CDR3 consists of 14 residues. This CDR3 reads CAISESGGPYEQYV. The CDR3 region has the DNA TGTGCCATCAGTGAGTCGGGAGGACCCTACGAGCAGTACGTC.

The V gene is TRBV11-2, the J gene TRBJ1-5, with TRBD1 identical over 10 bases. The trim removed 6 bases at V and 3 bases at J, leaving 5 bases unmatched. The CDR3 consists of 15 residues. Germline CDR1 reads SGHAT; CDR2 reads FQNNGV. The CDR3 is CASSPGTGVNQPQHF. The CDR3 nucleotides read TGTGCCAGCAGTCCCGGGACAGGGGTCAATCAGCCCCAGCATTTT.